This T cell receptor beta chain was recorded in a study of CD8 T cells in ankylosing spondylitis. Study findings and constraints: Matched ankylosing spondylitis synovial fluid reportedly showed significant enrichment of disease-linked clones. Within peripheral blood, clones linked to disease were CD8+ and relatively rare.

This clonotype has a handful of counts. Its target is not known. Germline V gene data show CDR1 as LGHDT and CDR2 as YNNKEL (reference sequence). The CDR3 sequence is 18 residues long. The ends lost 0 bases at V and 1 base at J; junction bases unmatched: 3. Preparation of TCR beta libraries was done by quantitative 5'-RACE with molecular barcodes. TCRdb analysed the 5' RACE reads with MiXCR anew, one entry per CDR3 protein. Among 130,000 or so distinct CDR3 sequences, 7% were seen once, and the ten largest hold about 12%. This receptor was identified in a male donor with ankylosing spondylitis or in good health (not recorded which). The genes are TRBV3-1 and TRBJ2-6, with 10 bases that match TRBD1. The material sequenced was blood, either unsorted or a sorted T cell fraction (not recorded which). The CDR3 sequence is CASSQEWGQGSGANVLTF. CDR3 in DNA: TGTGCCAGCAGCCAAGAATGGGGACAGGGGTCTGGGGCCAACGTCCTGACTTTC.